A selection of T cell receptor beta chains follows, all from one sample in a study of response to subunit inactivated influenza vaccine. TCRdb reanalysed the RT-PCR reads using MiXCR and keeps one entry per CDR3 protein. The data show about 700,000 distinct CDR3 sequences, approximately 14% seen once. The input for sequencing was PBMCs from blood, taken roughly 12 days after vaccination. Receptors were obtained from a man between 45 and 60 years old who received an inactivated influenza vaccine. Each CDR3 is given with its conserved first and last residue. The order of the fields is J gene, clone size, V gene, D gene, CDR3 protein, CDR3 DNA. D genes are given only for firm matches. Part of the rows lack a size; the others show once, few, many or a class for expanded clones.

TRBJ1-5,NA,TRBV27,NA,CASSFRGPPNQPQHF,TGTGCCAGCAGTTTTCGCGGGCCCCCGAATCAGCCCCAGCATTTT
TRBJ1-1,NA,TRBV5-8,NA,CASSYSQGMGTEAFF,TGTGCCAGCAGCTACTCCCAGGGCATGGGCACTGAAGCTTTCTTT
TRBJ2-7,many,TRBV4-1,NA,CASRLRPGLTPYEQYF,TGCGCCAGCAGGCTCCGCCCGGGTTTGACTCCCTACGAGCAGTACTTC
TRBJ2-1,few,TRBV10-3,TRBD2,CAISDGGGQFF,TGTGCCATCAGTGATGGGGGGGGGCAGTTCTTC
TRBJ1-1,few,TRBV20-1,NA,CSARVLAYAMNTEAFF,TGCAGTGCTAGAGTACTGGCATACGCTATGAACACTGAAGCTTTCTTT
TRBJ1-1,NA,TRBV6-5,NA,CASSYPSLGVREAFF,TGTGCCAGCAGTTACCCCTCCTTAGGCGTCCGTGAAGCTTTCTTT
TRBJ1-5,NA,TRBV20-1,NA,CSARQGFDPQHF,TGCAGTGCTAGGCAGGGGTTCGATCCCCAGCATTTT
TRBJ1-2,many,TRBV5-1,NA,CASSLEVLGGDGYTF,TGCGCCAGCAGCTTGGAAGTTCTGGGAGGTGATGGCTACACCTTC
TRBJ2-7,many,TRBV6-5,TRBD1,CASSYTLGQGYEQYF,TGTGCCAGCAGCTATACCCTAGGACAGGGTTACGAGCAGTACTTC
TRBJ2-4,few,TRBV20-1,TRBD2,CSARLIAGGEWNIQYF,TGCAGTGCTAGACTTATAGCGGGGGGCGAATGGAACATTCAGTACTTC
TRBJ2-3,few,TRBV10-3,NA,CAISMRGDTQYF,TGTGCCATCAGCATGAGGGGAGATACGCAGTATTTT
TRBJ1-5,few,TRBV12-3/TRBV12-4,TRBD1,CATTTGRSNQPQHF,TGTGCCACTACGACAGGGCGATCCAATCAGCCCCAGCATTTT
TRBJ2-2,NA,TRBV12-3/TRBV12-4,NA,CASSSLQGSGELFF,TGTGCCAGCAGTTCATTACAGGGATCCGGGGAGCTGTTTTTT
TRBJ2-1,few,TRBV20-1,NA,CSASPGKSSYNEQFF,TGCAGTGCCTCTCCCGGGAAGAGCTCCTACAATGAGCAGTTCTTC
TRBJ1-6,NA,TRBV5-1,NA,CASSFNRNPDNSPLHF,TGCGCCAGCAGCTTCAACCGGAACCCAGATAATTCACCCCTCCACTTT
TRBJ1-5,NA,TRBV27,NA,CASSLSPSNQPQHF,TGTGCCAGCAGTTTATCGCCAAGCAATCAGCCCCAGCATTTT
TRBJ1-1,many,TRBV7-2,TRBD1,CASSVTGVTEAFF,TGTGCCAGCAGCGTTACAGGGGTGACTGAAGCTTTCTTT
TRBJ2-5,NA,TRBV5-1,TRBD1,CASSLQGAMETQYF,TGCGCCAGCAGCTTACAGGGGGCGATGGAGACCCAGTACTTC
TRBJ2-7,NA,TRBV9,TRBD2,CASGATGTRNSEQYF,TGTGCCAGCGGCGCCACCGGGACTAGAAATTCCGAGCAGTACTTC
TRBJ2-7,NA,TRBV18,NA,CASSPRGEGEQYF,TGTGCCAGCTCACCACGGGGGGAAGGCGAGCAGTACTTC
TRBJ2-5,NA,TRBV11-2,NA,CASSLDTTTQIQETQYF,TGTGCCAGCAGCCTAGATACGACGACTCAGATCCAAGAGACCCAGTACTTC
TRBJ2-3,few,TRBV29-1,TRBD1,CSDWDRGGADTQYF,TGCAGCGACTGGGACAGGGGTGGTGCAGATACGCAGTATTTT
TRBJ1-6,NA,TRBV20-1,NA,CSASGTGGNSPLHF,TGCAGTGCTAGCGGGACGGGGGGAAACTCACCCCTCCACTTT
TRBJ2-1,NA,TRBV18,NA,CASSPGEGQFF,TGTGCCAGCTCCCCAGGGGAGGGGCAGTTCTTC
TRBJ1-1,few,TRBV4-3,NA,CASSQEGTTRAFF,TGCGCCAGCAGCCAAGAGGGGACGACTCGGGCTTTCTTT
TRBJ1-1,NA,TRBV20-1,NA,CSAKIPGGRGTEAYF,TGCAGTGCCAAAATCCCCGGGGGGCGCGGGACTGAAGCTTACTTT
TRBJ2-2,few,TRBV24-1,TRBD2,CATRKGLAGEAGELFF,TGTGCCACCCGAAAGGGACTAGCGGGAGAGGCCGGGGAGCTGTTTTTT
TRBJ1-2,NA,TRBV4-3,NA,CASSPMSVGGADYGYTF,TGCGCCAGCAGCCCAATGTCCGTGGGGGGCGCCGACTATGGCTACACCTTC
TRBJ2-4,many,TRBV11-2,TRBD2,CASSLGLARGDIQYF,TGTGCCAGCAGCCTGGGACTAGCGAGAGGAGACATTCAGTACTTC
TRBJ2-3,NA,TRBV12-3/TRBV12-4,TRBD1,CASSLDRGRADTQYF,TGTGCCAGCAGTTTAGACAGGGGGCGTGCAGATACGCAGTATTTT
TRBJ2-7,NA,TRBV11-1,TRBD2,CASSGRGTSGSWGSYEQYF,TGTGCCAGCAGCGGCCGAGGGACTAGCGGGAGTTGGGGTTCCTACGAGCAGTACTTC
TRBJ1-4,NA,TRBV5-1,NA,CASSDPSGRRNEKLFF,TGCGCCAGCAGCGATCCCTCCGGACGGAGGAATGAAAAACTGTTTTTT
TRBJ2-5,NA,TRBV29-1,NA,CSVHRLQWGETQYF,TGCAGCGTTCACCGCCTCCAGTGGGGGGAGACCCAGTACTTC
TRBJ1-1,few,TRBV2,TRBD1,CASSSTGNRNTEAFF,TGTGCCAGCAGCTCGACAGGGAATCGGAACACTGAAGCTTTCTTT
TRBJ2-1,few,TRBV20-1,NA,CSARDRRIEQFF,TGCAGTGCTAGAGACCGAAGAATCGAGCAGTTCTTC
TRBJ2-1,few,TRBV7-3,TRBD2,CASKTSGSNEQFF,TGTGCCAGCAAAACTAGCGGCAGCAATGAGCAGTTCTTC
TRBJ2-1,NA,TRBV12-2,NA,CASHRTGTEDEQFF,TGTGCAAGTCATCGTACCGGGACAGAGGATGAGCAGTTCTTC
TRBJ2-2,NA,TRBV3-1,TRBD1,CASSHFQGAIGELFF,TGTGCCAGCAGCCATTTTCAGGGGGCGATCGGGGAGCTGTTTTTT